The 24 T cell receptor beta chains below were found in one sample sequenced in a study of shared clonotypes between healthy human individuals (dated by TCRdb to 2020 to 2022). Preparation of the library involved the immunoSEQ multiplex PCR assay. Held by TCRdb, this immuneACCESS table contains in-frame sequences only and omits some clones. Under half of the omission traces to an unresolved V gene where checked; the cause of the rest is unknown. The sample has roughly 500,000 clones on record, 90% to 96% of them singletons. The ten largest account for about 0.054% of the sample. Material: naive CD4+ T cells sorted from blood. In light of the paper, this sample's cell subset or site label describes: CD45RA+ positively selected. The receptors originated from a woman in her twenties or thirties in good health.

This chain uses TRBV18 with TRBJ2-5; no definite D call. The germline V gene has CDR1 KGHSH and CDR2 LQKENI. Trimming stripped 5 bases from V and 5 bases from J, with 9 bases between. The CDR3 totals 12 residues. For the CDR3, the DNA is TGTGCCAGCTCAGAACAGAGGGAGACCCAGTACTTC. Protein: CASSEQRETQYF.

The chain is built from TRBV28 and TRBJ1-5; 7 nucleotides match TRBD1. This CDR3 contains 14 residues. J gave up 5 bases and V 5 bases, and 6 bases lay outside the gene matches. Germline V gene sequence: CDR1 MDHEN, CDR2 SYDVKM. The CDR3: CASSRQGGYQPQHF. CDR3 DNA: TGTGCCAGCAGTCGACAGGGTGGGTATCAGCCCCAGCATTTT.

V and J are TRBV6-6 and TRBJ1-1; D remains ambiguous. The CDR3 loop spans 15 amino acids. The germline CDR1 and CDR2 sequences are MNHNY and SVGAGI (reference sequence). V gave up 7 bases and J gave up 0 bases, with 15 bases separating them. The CDR3 spells CASTDGGFMNTEAFF. The CDR3 DNA reads TGTGCCAGCACCGACGGAGGGTTTATGAACACTGAAGCTTTCTTT.

This clone has just a few counts. The chain is built from TRBV28 and TRBJ1-3; D unclear. CDR1 is MDHEN, CDR2 SYDVKM, per germline. The CDR3 runs to 11 residues. With 6 bases removed from V and 12 bases from J, the gap between germline ends came to 12 bases. The CDR3 here is CASSVGVIIYF. The CDR3 nucleotides are TGTGCCAGCAGCGTCGGGGTCATCATATATTTT.

This chain connects TRBV28 to TRBJ2-7, with 7 bases identical to TRBD2. The germline CDR1 and CDR2 sequences are MDHEN and SYDVKM. After removal of 3 bases from V and 3 bases from J, the junction contained 5 bases not matched to a gene. CDR3 length: 14 amino acids. The chain's CDR3 is CASSFLASGYEQYF. Here the CDR3 DNA reads TGTGCCAGCAGTTTCTTGGCTAGCGGCTACGAGCAGTACTTC.

The count of this clone is one. V gene TRBV7-3 combines with J gene TRBJ2-1, with D possibly matching TRBD2 (6 bases). CDR3 length: 13 amino acids. CDR1 and CDR2 (germline): SGHTA, FQGTGA. Trimming cost V 5 bases and J 4 bases, with 9 bases left between them. This chain's CDR3 is CASSPTSYNEQFF. DNA of the CDR3: TGTGCCAGCAGCCCGACTAGTTACAATGAGCAGTTCTTC.

As concerns this clone: The same CDR3 arises from other DNA sequences in this sample as well. The J gene is TRBJ2-3, the V gene TRBV5-1; D is ambiguous. The CDR3 covers 14 residues. Germline lookup yields CDR1 SGHRS and CDR2 YFSETQ. V lost 1 base and J 0 bases, leaving 6 bases between the germline ends. CDR3 protein: CASSLLLSTDTQYF. CDR3 coding DNA: TGCGCCAGCAGCTTGCTACTTAGCACAGATACGCAGTATTTT.

The V call is TRBV28, the J call TRBJ2-7, with 10 bases fitting TRBD1. With V trimmed by 10 bases and J by 3 bases, 6 bases remained unmatched. The CDR3 is made up of 13 amino acids. Per the germline V gene, CDR1 is MDHEN and CDR2 is SYDVKM. The CDR3: CATRDRGVYEQYF. In DNA form, the CDR3 reads TGTGCCACCCGGGACAGGGGAGTCTACGAGCAGTACTTC.

This rearrangement joins TRBV27 to TRBJ1-1; D remains unclear. Deletions cut 4 bases from V and 0 bases from J, with 12 bases between. Germline V gives CDR1 MNHEY, CDR2 SMNVEV (reference sequence). The CDR3 spans 15 residues. CDR3 sequence: CASSSLGSMNTEAFF. CDR3 nucleotides: TGTGCCAGCAGTTCGCTCGGGAGCATGAACACTGAAGCTTTCTTT.

This clone appeared once. V gene TRBV7-9 combines with J gene TRBJ2-7; 14 positions match TRBD2. The J segment lost 5 bases and the V segment lost 5 bases, leaving 5 bases of the junction unmatched. The CDR3 is 15 amino acids. Germline CDR1 reads SEHNR; CDR2 reads FQNEAQ (reference sequence). CDR3 DNA: TGTGCCAGCAGCCCGGGACTAGCGGGAGCTCACGAGCAGTACTTC. Protein sequence: CASSPGLAGAHEQYF.

The V and J genes are TRBV20-1 and TRBJ2-7; D possibly uses TRBD1 or TRBD2 (6 bases each). The CDR3 is 11 amino acids. Between the trimmed V and J ends, which lost 6 bases and 9 bases, there was a span of 15 bases. Per germline, CDR1 DFQATT and CDR2 SNEGSKA (reference sequence). The CDR3 spells CSARSGARQYF. In DNA, the CDR3 is TGCAGTGCCCGATCGGGGGCGAGGCAGTACTTC.

J is TRBJ2-7 and V is TRBV19, with a tentative D call TRBD2 (6 bases). CDR3 length: 15 amino acids. V was trimmed by 4 bases and J by 4 bases, leaving 17 bases between them. Germline V CDR1 and CDR2: LNHDA, SQIVND (reference sequence). The DNA for the CDR3 is TGTGCCAGTAGTAGAGTTCCTAGCGATGAATACGAGCAGTACTTC. Residues: CASSRVPSDEYEQYF.

The chain recombines TRBV6-4 with TRBJ2-7; a possible D gene is TRBD1 (6 bases). V was cut by 6 bases and J by 4 bases, with 13 bases left in between. Germline V gene sequence: CDR1 MRHNA, CDR2 SNTAGT. The CDR3 consists of 13 residues. This CDR3 is CASSGQWWYEQYF. CDR3 DNA: TGTGCCAGCAGCGGACAGTGGTGGTACGAGCAGTACTTC.

The CDR3: CASSQAGGLGNQPQHF. In DNA, the CDR3 is TGTGCCAGCAGCCAGGCGGGGGGGCTTGGCAATCAGCCCCAGCATTTT. The gene calls are TRBV4-2 and TRBJ1-5; a possible D gene is TRBD1 (6 bases). The CDR3 totals 16 residues. CDR1 and CDR2 (germline): LGHNA, YNFKEQ. V lost 3 bases, J lost 2 bases, and 14 bases lay in between.

A word on this clone: The same CDR3 is also encoded by other DNA sequences in this sample. V usage is TRBV5-1 and J usage is TRBJ2-2; D unresolved. CDR3 length: 15 amino acids. Trimming stripped 0 bases from V and 0 bases from J, with 6 bases between. Germline CDR1 is SGHRS and CDR2 is YFSETQ. Here the CDR3 reads CASSLVGSNTGELFF. CDR3 bases: TGCGCCAGCAGCTTGGTGGGTTCGAACACCGGGGAGCTGTTTTTT.

This sequence joins TRBV7-6 and TRBJ2-7; possible D gene TRBD1, 6 bases. CDR3 length: 16 amino acids. Deletions cut 5 bases from V and 2 bases from J, with 19 bases between. CDR1 and CDR2 (germline): SGHVS, FNYEAQ. In DNA form, the CDR3 reads TGTGCCAGCAGCGCCTGGACCGGACAGCCTGCCTACGAGCAGTACTTC. It translates to CASSAWTGQPAYEQYF.

V usage is TRBV5-1 and J usage is TRBJ2-7, with D possibly TRBD2 on 6 matching bases. The CDR3 sequence is 13 residues long. Trimming removed 1 base at V and 6 bases at J, with 11 bases between. CDR1 and CDR2 (germline): SGHRS, YFSETQ. The CDR3: CASSLSAGSEQYF. The CDR3 DNA reads TGCGCCAGCAGCTTGTCAGCGGGTAGCGAGCAGTACTTC.

This chain links TRBV25-1 with TRBJ2-5; a weak D match, TRBD2 (5 bases). The J call may be in error: the DNA end matches TRBJ2-7 better. Germline-derived CDR1 and CDR2 are MGHDK and SYGVNS. The CDR3 has 15 amino acids. Here the CDR3 DNA reads TGTGCCAGCAGTGAAGAGGGTGACGACTCCTACGAGCAGTACTTC. Its translation: CASSEEGDDSYEQYF.

The gene calls are TRBV6-5 and TRBJ1-1, with TRBD1 as a possible D gene (5 bases). V shed 5 bases and J shed 6 bases, with 16 bases lying between them. Germline CDR1 reads MNHEY; CDR2 reads SVGAGI. The CDR3 extends over 14 amino acids. The CDR3 here is CASSPVVTEAEAFF. DNA of the CDR3: TGTGCCAGCAGTCCCGTTGTGACAGAGGCTGAAGCTTTCTTT.

The J gene is TRBJ2-1, the V gene TRBV18, with 9 bases matching TRBD2. The V gene's germline CDR1 is KGHSH and CDR2 LQKENI. The CDR3 loop spans 15 amino acids. Germline trimming cut 4 bases from V and 0 bases from J; bases unmatched to any gene: 1. CDR3 region: CASSHSGSSYNEQFF. The DNA for the CDR3 is TGTGCCAGCTCACATAGCGGGAGCTCCTACAATGAGCAGTTCTTC.

The V and J genes are TRBV18 and TRBJ1-3; TRBD1 is a possible D gene (5 bases). Trimming removed 3 bases at V and 0 bases at J, with 12 bases between. Germline V lookup: CDR1 KGHSH, CDR2 LQKENI. CDR3 length: 16 amino acids. The DNA of the CDR3 is TGTGCCAGCTCACCTGGAGGGGCCAACTCTGGAAACACCATATATTTT. Its protein product is CASSPGGANSGNTIYF.

The gene calls are TRBV9 and TRBJ2-7; D gene unclear. Germline lookup yields CDR1 SGDLS and CDR2 YYNGEE. This CDR3 contains 14 residues. V was shortened by 2 bases and J by 4 bases, with 13 bases between the two germline ends. Written as DNA, the CDR3 is TGTGCCAGCAGCGTGACCTCGAATCGGTACGAGCAGTACTTC. It is translated as CASSVTSNRYEQYF.

This clone occurred once. J is TRBJ1-1 and V is TRBV18; tentatively, D is TRBD1 (5 bases). This CDR3 comprises 15 residues. With 6 bases removed from V and 3 bases from J, the gap between germline ends came to 17 bases. CDR1 and CDR2 from the germline V gene are KGHSH and LQKENI. Here the CDR3 reads CASSTGAGSDTEAFF. CDR3 in DNA: TGTGCCAGCTCCACCGGGGCGGGGTCCGACACTGAAGCTTTCTTT.

The CDR3 reads CASQSSGVSYEQYF. CDR3 nucleotides: TGTGCCAGTCAATCGTCGGGGGTCTCCTACGAGCAGTACTTC. The chain is built from TRBV19 and TRBJ2-7; D perhaps matches TRBD2 (6 bases). Germline V gene data show CDR1 as LNHDA and CDR2 as SQIVND (reference sequence). CDR3 size: 14 residues. V lost 8 bases and J 0 bases, leaving 14 bases between the germline ends.